The 25 T cell receptor beta chains given below trace back to one sample, sequenced in a study of siplizumab effects on memory and regulatory T cells. Repertoires were generated with immunoSEQ multiplex PCR, while TCRdb's copy carries only in-frame clones and drops some. The sample carries about 110,000 clones, 80% to 95% recorded once. Material: CD4+ T cells sorted from blood. All receptors derive from a human donor in good health.

The chain links TRBV6-6 to TRBJ2-3, with TRBD1 identical over 7 bases. J lost 2 bases, V lost 8 bases, and 4 bases had no gene match. The CDR3 loop spans 13 amino acids. Germline-derived CDR1 and CDR2 are MNHNY and SVGAGI (reference sequence). CDR3 region: CASGDSNTDTQYF. CDR3 in DNA: TGTGCCAGCGGGGACAGCAACACAGATACGCAGTATTTT.

The chain recombines TRBV5-1 with TRBJ2-7; 8 nucleotides agree with TRBD1. With V trimmed by 4 bases and J by 4 bases, 10 bases remained unmatched. The CDR3 contains 15 residues. In germline, CDR1 is SGHRS, CDR2 YFSETQ. CDR3 bases: TGCGCCAGCAGCCTTACGACAGGGGCAGGGTACGAGCAGTACTTC. Amino acid sequence: CASSLTTGAGYEQYF.

CDR3 in amino acids: CASSTRPGGGNNEQFF. The CDR3 DNA reads TGTGCCAGTAGTACGCGCCCCGGGGGCGGTAACAATGAGCAGTTCTTC. This chain joins TRBV19 and TRBJ2-1; tentatively, D is TRBD1 or TRBD2 (6 bases each). The germline V gene encodes CDR1 LNHDA and CDR2 SQIVND (reference sequence). The CDR3 runs 16 residues. Trimming shortened V by 4 bases and J by 5 bases, and 18 bases separated the two germline ends.

V usage is TRBV11-2 and J usage is TRBJ2-1; D is uncertain. V was cut by 5 bases and J by 2 bases, with 19 bases left in between. Germline values: CDR1 SGHAT, CDR2 FQNNGV. This CDR3 contains 17 residues. The CDR3 nucleotides read TGTGCCAGCAGCCCTTTTGGATCGATCCCCGCCTACAATGAGCAGTTCTTC. Its protein product is CASSPFGSIPAYNEQFF.

The chain is built from TRBV5-6 and TRBJ2-3; the match to TRBD2 covers 14 bases. CDR1 is SGHDT and CDR2 is YYEEEE in the germline V gene. J lost 6 bases, V lost 4 bases, and 7 bases had no gene match. The CDR3 covers 16 residues. The CDR3 DNA reads TGTGCCAGCAGCCTATGGACTAGCGGGGGGTCGGATACGCAGTATTTT. It is translated as CASSLWTSGGSDTQYF.

The V and J genes are TRBV15 and TRBJ1-1; D perhaps matches TRBD1 (5 bases). Germline V gene sequence: CDR1 LNHNV, CDR2 YYDKDF (reference sequence). Deletions cut 0 bases from V and 7 bases from J, with 12 bases between. CDR3 length: 14 amino acids. CDR3 sequence (DNA): TGTGCCACCAGCAGAGATGGGCCAGGGATTGAAGCTTTCTTT. Its protein is CATSRDGPGIEAFF.

The rearrangement links TRBV18 to TRBJ1-1, with TRBD1 matching 10 bases. Germline CDR1 reads KGHSH; CDR2 reads LQKENI. The CDR3 runs to 15 residues. V trimming: 5 bases; J trimming: 5 bases; junction bases outside the gene matches: 8. The CDR3 spells CASSIRTGGQTEAFF. The DNA for the CDR3 is TGTGCCAGCTCAATTCGGACAGGGGGTCAGACTGAAGCTTTCTTT.

The rearrangement uses TRBV6-1 and TRBJ2-6; no definite D call. This CDR3 region has 14 residues. V lost 6 bases, J lost 0 bases, and 6 bases lay in between. From germline, CDR1 is MNHNS and CDR2 SASEGT. CDR3 region: CASRQNSGANVLTF. CDR3 nucleotide sequence: TGTGCCAGCAGGCAGAACTCTGGGGCCAACGTCCTGACTTTC.

This clone was detected only once. V usage is TRBV4-2 and J usage is TRBJ2-5; no reliable D call. Per germline, CDR1 LGHNA and CDR2 YNFKEQ. The CDR3 consists of 13 residues. V shed 3 bases and J shed 2 bases, with 7 bases lying between them. The CDR3 DNA is TGTGCCAGCAGCCAGACGTCGCAAGAGACCCAGTACTTC. The encoded protein is CASSQTSQETQYF.

The chain links TRBV19 to TRBJ1-2; 9 bases are shared with TRBD1. CDR1 is LNHDA and CDR2 is SQIVND in the germline V gene (reference sequence). V was clipped by 5 bases and J by 4 bases; unmatched bases: 5. CDR3 size: 14 residues. This CDR3 is CASSVTGGGYGYTF. The CDR3 nucleotides are TGTGCCAGTAGTGTTACAGGGGGCGGCTATGGCTACACCTTC.

The gene calls are TRBV2 and TRBJ2-1; 11 bases align to TRBD2. The V gene's germline CDR1 is SNHLY and CDR2 FYNNEI. The trim removed 4 bases at V and 4 bases at J, leaving 3 bases unmatched. This CDR3 is built from 15 residues. For the CDR3, the DNA is TGTGCCAGCAGTGCAAGACTAGCGGGATACAATGAGCAGTTCTTC. It translates to CASSARLAGYNEQFF.

Only a few counts were recorded for this clone. The chain has TRBV2 and TRBJ1-6, with D unclear. The germline V and J ends were trimmed by 8 bases and 6 bases, with 8 bases remaining between them. Germline V lookup: CDR1 SNHLY, CDR2 FYNNEI. CDR3 length: 12 amino acids. The CDR3 region is CASQTANSPLHF. DNA for the CDR3: TGTGCCAGCCAGACGGCTAATTCACCCCTCCACTTT.

This sequence joins TRBV30 and TRBJ1-5; maybe TRBD1 (5 bases). Germline assignment: CDR1 GTSNPN and CDR2 SVGIG (reference sequence). CDR3 length: 14 amino acids. Trimming shortened V by 5 bases and J by 5 bases, and 16 bases separated the two germline ends. The DNA of the CDR3 is TGTGCCTGGGGGACTGGACCTATAGATCAGCCCCAGCATTTT. It translates to CAWGTGPIDQPQHF. The full variable domain, in which reference TRBV30 and TRBJ1-5 provide the parts outside the CDR3, is SQTIHQWPATLVQPVGSPLSLECTVEGTSNPNLYWYRQAAGRGLQLLFYSVGIGQISSEVPQNLSASRPQDRQFILSSKKLLLSDSGFYLCAWGTGPIDQPQHFGDGTRLSIL.

The rearrangement links TRBV2 to TRBJ2-3; 10 bases line up with TRBD2. Germline-derived CDR1 and CDR2 are SNHLY and FYNNEI. The CDR3 loop spans 14 amino acids. Trimming cost V 7 bases and J 3 bases; bases outside gene matches: 4. The CDR3 protein is CASKAGGPTDTQYF. CDR3 nucleotide sequence: TGTGCCAGCAAAGCGGGAGGGCCAACAGATACGCAGTATTTT.

The CDR3, as DNA: TGTGCCAGCAGCTTTACAACTGTGGCATACTCCTACGAGCAGTACTTC. It specifies CASSFTTVAYSYEQYF. V gene TRBV5-6 combines with J gene TRBJ2-7; D is uncertain. V was clipped by 2 bases and J by 0 bases, with 15 bases between them. This CDR3 has 16 residues. Germline lookup yields CDR1 SGHDT and CDR2 YYEEEE.

The genes are TRBV6-5 and TRBJ1-2; the match to TRBD1 covers 9 bases. The V segment lost 2 bases and the J segment 8 bases; nucleotides outside the gene matches: 3. This CDR3 comprises 13 residues. Looked up from germline, CDR1 is MNHEY and CDR2 is SVGAGI. CDR3 coding DNA: TGTGCCAGCAGTTACCTGGACAGGGGCGGCTACACCTTC. Amino acids: CASSYLDRGGYTF.

The chain employs TRBV6-5 and TRBJ2-5; 10 bases match TRBD1. V was clipped by 2 bases and J by 5 bases; unmatched bases: 8. CDR3 length: 16 residues. CDR1 and CDR2 (germline): MNHEY, SVGAGI. CDR3 nucleotide sequence: TGTGCCAGCAGTTACGGATGGGACAGGGGTTGGGAGACCCAGTACTTC. Translated: CASSYGWDRGWETQYF.

This clone was recorded a few times. The chain recombines TRBV11-3 with TRBJ1-1, with D tentatively TRBD1 (6 bases). CDR1 SGHNT and CDR2 YENEEA come from the germline V gene. This CDR3 contains 13 residues. Deletions cut 8 bases from V and 1 base from J, with 11 bases between. This chain's CDR3 is CASGQRRNTEAFF. CDR3 DNA: TGTGCCAGCGGACAGCGAAGGAACACTGAAGCTTTCTTT.

This rearrangement joins TRBV5-1 to TRBJ2-3; no clear D gene. Germline loops: CDR1 SGHRS, CDR2 YFSETQ. The V gene lost 0 bases and the J gene lost 0 bases, with 11 bases spanning the gap. This CDR3 is 16 amino acids long. The CDR3 sequence is CASSLGIQPSTDTQYF. CDR3 nucleotide sequence: TGCGCCAGCAGCTTGGGCATACAACCTAGCACAGATACGCAGTATTTT.

The chain recombines TRBV6-5 with TRBJ1-6, with D possibly TRBD1 on 5 matching bases. This CDR3 comprises 16 residues. V gave up 0 bases and J gave up 7 bases, with 13 bases separating them. CDR1 and CDR2 from the germline V gene are MNHEY and SVGAGI. For the CDR3, the DNA is TGTGCCAGCAGTTACTCGGCCGGGACGGTAAATTCACCCCTCCACTTT. This sequence encodes CASSYSAGTVNSPLHF.

The chain is built from TRBV21-1 and TRBJ1-2; TRBD1, the table's D call, lacks a check against the DNA. TRBV21-1 is designated a pseudogene. The CDR3 runs 11 residues. CDR3 coding DNA: TGTGCCAGCAGCAAAGCGCAGGGCTACACCTTC. Residues: CASSKAQGYTF.

The CDR3 sequence: CASRPDSSYNSPLHF. The CDR3 DNA sequence: TGTGCCAGTAGACCGGATAGCTCCTATAATTCACCCCTCCACTTT. V is TRBV19 and J is TRBJ1-6; D ambiguous. Germline assignment: CDR1 LNHDA and CDR2 SQIVND (reference sequence). With 6 bases removed from V and 0 bases from J, the gap between germline ends came to 9 bases. The length of the CDR3 is 15 residues.

The chain has TRBV18 and TRBJ1-2; the match to TRBD1 covers 7 bases. The V gene's germline CDR1 is KGHSH and CDR2 LQKENI. Trimming cost V 5 bases and J 8 bases; bases outside gene matches: 11. This CDR3 is built from 14 residues. The CDR3 DNA sequence: TGTGCCAGCTCAAAAATTCCAGGGGGATACGGCTACACCTTC. Amino acids: CASSKIPGGYGYTF.

This clone has a single count. V is TRBV29-1 and J is TRBJ2-1; D tentatively reads TRBD1 or TRBD2 (5 bases each). CDR3 length: 15 amino acids. Trimming took off 6 bases at V and 0 bases at J, with 15 bases between the two ends. CDR1 and CDR2 (germline): SQVTM, ANQGSEA. CDR3 in amino acids: CSVLGAIGSYNEQFF. As DNA, the CDR3 is TGCAGCGTCCTCGGGGCGATAGGCTCCTACAATGAGCAGTTCTTC.

This clone was counted a single time. The chain combines TRBV10-1 with TRBJ2-6, with 7 bases fitting TRBD1. This CDR3 spans 15 amino acids. Germline CDR1 is WNHNN and CDR2 is SYGVQD (reference sequence). The junction had 1 base not matched to a gene; V was cut back by 3 bases and J by 2 bases. The CDR3 DNA reads TGCGCCAGCAGTGAAGGGGGCACTGGGGCCAACGTCCTGACTTTC. The encoded protein is CASSEGGTGANVLTF.